This entry concerns a single TCR beta chain. Trimming stripped 4 bases from V and 4 bases from J, with 17 bases between. The CDR3 runs to 15 residues. Germline loops: CDR1 SGHRS, CDR2 YFSETQ. In the authors' methods: By means of reference gene primer amplification, nucleated cell counts were estimated. Profiled with immunoSEQ multiplex PCR; TCRdb holds only in-frame clones, not every one. The V and J calls and clone size were taken over from that table, and D and trimming were inferred from the DNA. Altogether 100,000 to 150,000 clones are present, roughly 87% being singletons, with the ten largest covering roughly 30%. The data are from a study of blood T cell repertoires in COVID-19. Study in general: Samples came from the United States, Italy and Spain, spanning acute and convalescent COVID-19.

Sequencing input: peripheral blood. This TCR was sampled from a woman of 80 years or more with acute or convalescent COVID-19. The chain recombines TRBV5-1 with TRBJ1-2; possible D gene TRBD1, 6 bases. CDR3 nucleotides: TGCGCCAGCAGCCCTGGACAGCCCCAGTTCTATGGCTACACCTTC. Its protein is CASSPGQPQFYGYTF.